What follows are 10 T cell receptor beta chains derived from one specimen sequenced in a study of T-cell reconstitution after alpha-beta-depleted transplantation in children. Construction of the TCRbeta library involved unique molecular identifiers. TCRdb reanalysed the PCR reads using MiXCR and keeps one entry per CDR3 protein. Counted here are 180,000 or so distinct CDR3 sequences, 5.5% to 7% occurring once; the ten biggest clones make up around 4.1%. The sequencing here drew on PBMCs, taken before TCRalphabeta/CD19-depleted stem cell transplant. The origin of the receptors is a girl less than two years old with combined immunodeficiency, due to receive a stem cell transplant.

This clonotype has at least ten counts. V and J are TRBV12-3 or TRBV12-4 and TRBJ2-1; possibly TRBD2 for D (5 bases). This CDR3 has 14 residues. Deletions cut 3 bases from V and 7 bases from J, with 13 bases between. The CDR3 DNA follows: TGTGCCAGCAGTTTCCCCGACTGGAGGAATGAGCAGTTCTTC. It translates to CASSFPDWRNEQFF.

This clonotype showed up many times. The genes are TRBV5-1 and TRBJ1-1, with no clear D. This CDR3 is 11 amino acids long. Germline assignment: CDR1 SGHRS and CDR2 YFSETQ. Trimming shortened V by 0 bases and J by 8 bases, and 5 bases separated the two germline ends. The CDR3 protein is CASSLGVEAFF. The CDR3 region has the DNA TGCGCCAGCAGCTTGGGTGTGGAAGCTTTCTTT.

V is TRBV7-9 and J is TRBJ1-2; D not certain. This CDR3 comprises 12 residues. Germline loops: CDR1 SEHNR, CDR2 FQNEAQ (reference sequence). V was cut by 3 bases and J by 4 bases, with 6 bases left in between. The CDR3 sequence is CASSFWTYGYTF. The CDR3 nucleotides are TGTGCCAGCAGCTTTTGGACCTATGGCTACACCTTC. The entire variable domain, with the rest obtained from reference TRBV7-9 and TRBJ1-2, is as follows: DTGVSQNPRHKITKRGQNVTFRCDPISEHNRLYWYRQTLGQGPEFLTYFQNEAQLEKSRLLSDRFSAERPKGSFSTLEIQRTEQGDSAMYLCASSFWTYGYTFGSGTRLTVV.

This clonotype was picked up many times. This chain links TRBV7-9 with TRBJ2-7; a weak D match, TRBD2 (5 bases). The CDR3 spans 14 residues. The germline gives CDR1 SEHNR, CDR2 FQNEAQ (reference sequence). V dropped 5 bases and J dropped 0 bases, with 11 bases sitting between them. CDR3 protein: CASSRGVSSYEQYF. The DNA for the CDR3 is TGTGCCAGCAGCCGGGGAGTGAGCTCCTACGAGCAGTACTTC.

This clonotype was counted ten times or more. The rearrangement joins TRBV5-1 to TRBJ2-1, with 13 bases lining up with TRBD2. V shed 3 bases and J 2 bases; nucleotides not matched to a gene: 5. The CDR3 covers 17 residues. Germline V gene sequence: CDR1 SGHRS, CDR2 YFSETQ. The DNA for the CDR3 is TGCGCCAGCAGCTCCTTTACTAGCGGGGGGGCCTACAATGAGCAGTTCTTC. Translating it yields CASSSFTSGGAYNEQFF.

This clonotype was seen ten or more times. CDR3 region: CASSPPGHTGELFF. In DNA form, the CDR3 reads TGTGCCAGCAGTCCACCCGGGCACACCGGGGAGCTGTTTTTT. The V gene is TRBV12-3 or TRBV12-4, the J gene TRBJ2-2, with D unclear. The V gene lost 5 bases and the J gene lost 3 bases, with 10 bases spanning the gap. This CDR3 contains 14 residues.

This clonotype has a count of ten or more. The V call is TRBV24-1, the J call TRBJ2-3; maybe TRBD1 (5 bases). The CDR3 is made up of 17 amino acids. The germline gives CDR1 KGHDR, CDR2 SFDVKD. V was shortened by 3 bases and J by 0 bases, with 15 bases between the two germline ends. CDR3 sequence: CATSDAAGHRSTDTQYF. In DNA form, the CDR3 reads TGTGCCACCAGTGATGCCGCCGGACACCGTAGCACAGATACGCAGTATTTT.

Many counts were recorded for this clonotype. V is TRBV9 and J is TRBJ2-1; D assignment may be TRBD1 or TRBD2 (5 bases each). V was cut by 6 bases and J by 8 bases, with 12 bases left in between. Germline V gene lookup returns CDR1 SGDLS and CDR2 YYNGEE. This CDR3 contains 12 residues. CDR3 loop: CASTGSGYEQFF. The CDR3 DNA is TGTGCCAGCACAGGGTCGGGGTATGAGCAGTTCTTC.

This clonotype was picked up many times. The chain couples TRBV7-9 to TRBJ1-2; D is uncertain. The CDR3 runs 14 residues. The V and J ends lost 1 base and 3 bases respectively, with 9 bases between them. CDR1 is SEHNR, CDR2 FQNEAQ, per germline (reference sequence). CDR3 nucleotide sequence: TGTGCCAGCAGCTTAGACGCCACATACTATGGCTACACCTTC. It specifies CASSLDATYYGYTF.

As for this clonotype: A read error may explain this, as a much larger clone is one base away. The J gene is TRBJ2-5, the V gene TRBV4-3; D not certain. The CDR3 loop spans 14 amino acids. Germline CDR1 LGHNA, CDR2 YSLEER. DNA for the CDR3: TGCGCCATCAGCCAGAGAGGAGTCGGAGAGACCCAGTACTTC. Translated, it gives CAISQRGVGETQYF.